The entry below describes one T cell receptor (beta chain). The entry originates in a study of blood T cells in healthy people across ages. Study details: Template switching picked up about one barcoded beta molecule for each two T cells.

The CDR3 has 13 amino acids. Germline assignment: CDR1 MNHEY and CDR2 SVGAGI. Trimming removed 6 bases at V and 6 bases at J, with 13 bases between. Using a J-beta primer mix together with a sample-barcoded 5' primer, a second PCR was run for roughly 6 to 11 cycles. TCRdb independently ran MiXCR on the 5' RACE reads; one entry per CDR3 protein. The table lists about 1.1 million distinct CDR3 sequences, roughly two fifths of them singletons. The sample comprised blood. The clonotype comes from a man aged 18 to 30 in good health. The V call is TRBV6-5, the J call TRBJ2-3; maybe TRBD2 (6 bases). CDR3 bases: TGTGCCAGCAGACCGGGGAGCGGGGATACGCAGTATTTT. Residues: CASRPGSGDTQYF.